A single T cell receptor beta chain is shown here with its context. Authors' processing steps: Estimation of nucleated cell counts was performed using reference gene primer amplification. Clones were read by immunoSEQ multiplex PCR, and TCRdb kept only the in-frame ones, dropping some. The V and J calls and clone size are taken from that table; D and trimming were inferred from the DNA. The sample lists 140,000 or so clones, 81% occurring once. The V gene lost 6 bases and the J gene lost 5 bases, with 8 bases spanning the gap. Germline-derived CDR1 and CDR2 are SNHLY and FYNNEI. The CDR3 extends over 13 amino acids. This record comes from a study of blood T cell repertoires in COVID-19. On the study more broadly: COVID-19 samples from acute and convalescent phases originated in the United States, Italy and Spain. T cells, B-cell-depleted T cells, or PBMCs supplied cDNA or gDNA.

Source material: peripheral blood. The genes are TRBV2 and TRBJ1-6; possible D gene TRBD1, 5 bases. The source is a human donor in a cohort sampled during active COVID-19. CDR3 residues: CASSRADNSPLHF. DNA for the CDR3: TGTGCCAGCAGCAGGGCCGATAATTCACCCCTCCACTTT.